The clone carrying this TCR beta chain has a count of ten or more. No antigen is known for it. Sample time point: newly diagnosed GD, antithyroid drugs for less than 3 months. From PBMCs, RNA was extracted and then used to make the TCR library. The sample comes from a study of regulatory T cells in long-lasting Graves disease. Study at large: Graves' patients diagnosed newly had used antithyroid drugs under 3 months. Study results and caveats: Persistent Graves' patients showed less TCR diversity than newly diagnosed ones. Persistent disease was characterized by preferential usage of TRBV28, TRBJ1-2 and TRBJ2-5.

HTBI primers from iRepertoire and Arm-PCR of CDR3 regions yielded the TCR beta libraries. TCRdb used MiXCR to reprocess the multiplex PCR reads, holding one entry per CDR3 protein. The data hold 400,000 to 500,000 distinct CDR3 sequences, with about 16% observed a single time. Trimming removed 0 bases from V and 6 bases from J; junction bases left unmatched: 1. This CDR3 is built from 13 residues. Germline CDR1 reads GTSNPN; CDR2 reads SVGIG (reference sequence). The sample also formed part of further work on T cells in Graves' hyperthyroidism and ophthalmopathy. From that paper: Primed by the HTBI set, a first-round RT-PCR was run on the TCR CDR3.

The TCR originated in a woman in her 30s with Graves disease. The V and J genes are TRBV30 and TRBJ2-2; 7 nucleotides line up with TRBD1. The starting material was peripheral blood mononuclear cells (PBMCs), obtained at new diagnosis, from a patient treated with antithyroid drugs. The chain's CDR3 is CAWSVQGAGELFF. DNA for the CDR3: TGTGCCTGGAGTGTGCAGGGGGCCGGGGAGCTGTTTTTT.